This TCR beta chain appears in the sequencing data of a study of blood T cell repertoires in COVID-19. Study overall: The analysed material was cDNA or gDNA that came from T cells, B-cell-depleted T cells, or PBMCs.

Germline CDR1 and CDR2: GTSNPN and SVGIG (reference sequence). Trimming removed 2 bases from V and 5 bases from J; junction bases left unmatched: 4. The CDR3 spans 13 residues. Profiling relied on immunoSEQ multiplex PCR, and the TCRdb table lists in-frame clones only, not all of them. This table has some 380,000 clones, 80% to 90% appearing once. Source material: PBMCs or T cells enriched from blood (not recorded which). The V gene is TRBV30, the J gene TRBJ1-1; 8 bases are shared with TRBD1. This clonotype was obtained from a man under 40 who had recovered from COVID-19. This CDR3 is CAWSRTGRTEAFF. The CDR3 DNA is TGTGCCTGGAGTCGGACAGGGAGGACTGAAGCTTTCTTT. Supplemented by reference TRBV30 and TRBJ1-1, the full variable domain reads SQTIHQWPATLVQPVGSPLSLECTVEGTSNPNLYWYRQAAGRGLQLLFYSVGIGQISSEVPQNLSASRPQDRQFILSSKKLLLSDSGFYLCAWSRTGRTEAFFGQGTRLTVV.